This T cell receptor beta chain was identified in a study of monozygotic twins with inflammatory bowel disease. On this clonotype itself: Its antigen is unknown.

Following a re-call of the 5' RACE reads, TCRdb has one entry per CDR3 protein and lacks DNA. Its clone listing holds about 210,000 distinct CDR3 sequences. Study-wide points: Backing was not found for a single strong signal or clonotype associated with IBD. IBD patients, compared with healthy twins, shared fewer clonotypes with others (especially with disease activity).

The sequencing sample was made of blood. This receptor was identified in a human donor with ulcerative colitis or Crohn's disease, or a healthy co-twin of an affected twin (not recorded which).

CDR3 sequence: CASIKGQGDNEQYF. The chain carries TRBV5-5 and TRBJ2-7; lacking DNA, the TRBD1 call made by TCRdb goes unchecked. The CDR3 is 14 amino acids. The germline V gene encodes CDR1 SGHKS and CDR2 YYEKEE (reference sequence).